One and the same sample provided the 24 T cell receptor beta chains below, sequenced in a study of T-cell memory formation after mild COVID-19. TCRdb reprocessed the 5' RACE reads with MiXCR, giving one entry per CDR3 protein. This sample carries about 430,000 distinct CDR3 sequences, 24% of them seen once, and the ten largest clones take 8.5% to 10%. The sequencing input was PBMCs or a T cell subset sorted from them (not recorded which). The receptors were sampled from an adult woman who had mild COVID-19 (a few samples of this study predate the infection). Cell type and time point are not known.

The J gene is TRBJ1-1, the V gene TRBV7-2, with 8 bases fitting TRBD1. The germline gives CDR1 SGHTA, CDR2 FQGNSA. V shed 6 bases and J 4 bases; nucleotides not matched to a gene: 4. The CDR3 runs 13 residues. CDR3 in DNA: TGTGCCAGCAGACGGACAGGGAGCACTGAAGCTTTCTTT. This gives the protein CASRRTGSTEAFF.

With regard to this clonotype: The junction departs from the called germline gene at one end, perhaps through a read error. V and J are TRBV7-7 and TRBJ2-3, with D possibly being TRBD2 (5 bases). The CDR3 totals 14 residues. Germline CDR1 and CDR2: SSHAT and FNYEAQ (reference sequence). The CDR3, as DNA: TGTGCTAGCAGCCGTAGAGGGTGGCCAGATACGCAGTATTTT. Its translation is CASSRRGWPDTQYF.

This clonotype was detected a few times. The chain is built from TRBV7-9 and TRBJ1-2; D perhaps matches TRBD1 (6 bases). The V gene's germline CDR1 is SEHNR and CDR2 FQNEAQ (reference sequence). Trimming pared 5 bases from V and 8 bases from J, leaving 18 bases between. The CDR3 is 14 residues long. The CDR3 bases are TGTGCCAGCAGCCATCCCTTGGGGGGCGGCGGCTACACCTTC. Translating it yields CASSHPLGGGGYTF.

Ten or more counts support this clonotype. The chain uses TRBV5-1 and TRBJ1-2; weak D call: TRBD1 (5 bases). Germline CDR1 SGHRS, CDR2 YFSETQ. Trimming cost V 0 bases and J 5 bases, with 5 bases left between them. This CDR3 contains 12 residues. The CDR3 sequence is CASSLEGYGYTF. In nucleotides, the CDR3 is TGCGCCAGCAGCTTGGAGGGGTATGGCTACACCTTC.

This clonotype occurred a few times. This rearrangement joins TRBV25-1 to TRBJ1-1; no definite D call. The germline V gene has CDR1 MGHDK and CDR2 SYGVNS. The CDR3 spans 13 residues. V lost 2 bases, J lost 3 bases, and 7 bases lay in between. The CDR3: CASSEPGDTEAFF. DNA for the CDR3: TGTGCCAGCAGTGAACCCGGAGACACTGAAGCTTTCTTT.

This clonotype has only a few counts. The V gene is TRBV5-1, the J gene TRBJ1-2, with a tentative D call TRBD1 (5 bases). Germline CDR1 SGHRS, CDR2 YFSETQ. V was shortened by 4 bases and J by 2 bases, with 18 bases between the two germline ends. The CDR3 runs to 16 residues. The CDR3 is CASSPNPLQDNYGYTF. For the CDR3, the DNA is TGCGCCAGCAGCCCTAACCCCCTACAGGACAACTATGGCTACACCTTC.

The genes are TRBV18 and TRBJ2-7; 11 bases match TRBD2. The CDR3 is made up of 14 amino acids. Trimming removed 4 bases from V and 3 bases from J; junction bases left unmatched: 2. Looked up from germline, CDR1 is KGHSH and CDR2 is LQKENI. The CDR3 sequence is CASSRLAGNYEQYF. The CDR3, as DNA: TGTGCCAGCTCACGACTAGCGGGGAACTACGAGCAGTACTTC.

The J gene is TRBJ2-1, the V gene TRBV7-2; D remains unclear. Trimming removed 4 bases from V and 9 bases from J, with 19 bases in between. Germline V gene sequence: CDR1 SGHTA, CDR2 FQGNSA. This CDR3 is built from 15 residues. For the CDR3, the DNA is TGTGCCAGCAGCTCTGCTCTCCCTGCAAAAGGTGAGCAGTTCTTC. It encodes CASSSALPAKGEQFF. The full variable domain, rest sourced from reference TRBV7-2 and TRBJ2-1, is GAGVSQSPSNKVTEKGKDVELRCDPISGHTALYWYRQSLGQGLEFLIYFQGNSAPDKSGLPSDRFSAERTGGSVSTLTIQRTQQEDSAVYLCASSSALPAKGEQFFGPGTRLTVL.

The chain combines TRBV6-4 with TRBJ2-7; TRBD2 matches at 14 bases. The V gene end was trimmed by 3 bases and the J gene end by 6 bases; junction bases not matched to a gene: 4. The CDR3 consists of 15 residues. Looked up from germline, CDR1 is MRHNA and CDR2 is SNTAGT. This CDR3 is CASSEGLAGVSEQYF. CDR3 nucleotide sequence: TGTGCCAGCAGTGAGGGACTAGCGGGAGTCTCCGAGCAGTACTTC.

V and J are TRBV11-2 and TRBJ1-3; D uncertain. The germline V gene encodes CDR1 SGHAT and CDR2 FQNNGV. Between the trimmed V and J ends, which lost 0 bases and 0 bases, there was a span of 9 bases. The CDR3 runs 16 residues. As DNA, the CDR3 is TGTGCCAGCAGCTTAGAGGCACTTCTCTCTGGAAACACCATATATTTT. Protein sequence: CASSLEALLSGNTIYF. Full variable domain (rest looked up from reference TRBV11-2 and TRBJ1-3): EAGVAQSPRYKIIEKRQSVAFWCNPISGHATLYWYQQILGQGPKLLIQFQNNGVVDDSQLPKDRFSAERLKGVDSTLKIQPAKLEDSAVYLCASSLEALLSGNTIYFGEGSWLTVV.

The V gene is TRBV18, the J gene TRBJ1-2; no firm D call. Germline V gene sequence: CDR1 KGHSH, CDR2 LQKENI. The CDR3 is 13 amino acids. V was trimmed by 2 bases and J by 7 bases, leaving 11 bases between them. CDR3 amino acids: CASSPEESSGYTF. The CDR3 nucleotides are TGTGCCAGCTCACCAGAAGAAAGTAGTGGCTACACCTTC.

The rearrangement joins TRBV24-1 to TRBJ1-1; D perhaps matches TRBD1 (6 bases). CDR3 length: 12 amino acids. The germline V gene encodes CDR1 KGHDR and CDR2 SFDVKD. V was clipped by 5 bases and J by 3 bases, with 6 bases between them. DNA of the CDR3: TGTGCCACCAGTGCAGGGGACACTGAAGCTTTCTTT. It specifies CATSAGDTEAFF.

This clonotype was observed a handful of times. V is TRBV6-5 and J is TRBJ2-1; D is perhaps TRBD1 or TRBD2 (5 bases each). The germline CDR1 and CDR2 sequences are MNHEY and SVGAGI. The CDR3 is 13 amino acids. The ends were cut back, 2 bases at V and 9 bases at J, with 11 bases in the middle. The CDR3 reads CASSYLRGPEQFF. CDR3 sequence (DNA): TGTGCCAGCAGTTACCTACGGGGACCTGAGCAGTTCTTC.

At least ten counts were recorded for this clonotype. J is TRBJ2-7 and V is TRBV18; TRBD1 matches at 10 bases. Germline V lookup: CDR1 KGHSH, CDR2 LQKENI. This CDR3 spans 16 amino acids. The V gene end was trimmed by 2 bases and the J gene end by 3 bases; junction bases not matched to a gene: 7. The CDR3 DNA is TGTGCCAGCTCACCATCCGGGACAGGGGTCCTCTACGAGCAGTACTTC. This sequence encodes CASSPSGTGVLYEQYF.

This clonotype turned up a few times. The chain combines TRBV20-1 with TRBJ2-3, with 13 bases matching TRBD2. The germline V gene encodes CDR1 DFQATT and CDR2 SNEGSKA (reference sequence). V was pared by 5 bases and J by 5 bases, with 16 bases of the junction left unmatched. This CDR3 is built from 18 residues. The chain's CDR3 is CSAHYGLAGAGFGDTQYF. The CDR3 DNA reads TGCAGTGCTCATTACGGACTAGCGGGGGCCGGCTTTGGAGATACGCAGTATTTT.

The rearrangement links TRBV5-1 to TRBJ2-3; 12 nucleotides match TRBD2. Germline-derived CDR1 and CDR2 are SGHRS and YFSETQ. Germline trimming cut 3 bases from V and 6 bases from J; bases unmatched to any gene: 5. This CDR3 contains 15 residues. CDR3 sequence reads: CASSSTSGSGDTQYF. The CDR3 DNA reads as TGCGCCAGCAGCTCGACTAGCGGGAGTGGGGATACGCAGTATTTT.

This clonotype came up a few times. The V gene is TRBV30, the J gene TRBJ1-3; D is unresolved. There are 14 residues in the CDR3. Trimming took off 2 bases at V and 2 bases at J, with 10 bases between the two ends. Germline CDR1 GTSNPN, CDR2 SVGIG (reference sequence). CDR3 nucleotides: TGTGCCTGGAGTCGGCCCCGCGCTGGAAACACCATATATTTT. Translation: CAWSRPRAGNTIYF.

The chain uses TRBV24-1 and TRBJ2-1, with TRBD1 matching over 7 bases. Trimming cost V 3 bases and J 8 bases; bases outside gene matches: 15. Germline loops: CDR1 KGHDR, CDR2 SFDVKD. The CDR3 runs 17 residues. The CDR3, as DNA: TGTGCCACCAGTGATGTCACAGGGGCTGGGGGTGGTGATGAGCAGTTCTTC. Translation gives CATSDVTGAGGGDEQFF.

The sample holds a few counts of this clonotype. The chain couples TRBV19 to TRBJ1-3, with D possibly matching TRBD1 (5 bases). Between the trimmed V and J ends, which lost 10 bases and 0 bases, there was a span of 16 bases. The CDR3 length is 15 residues. Germline assignment: CDR1 LNHDA and CDR2 SQIVND (reference sequence). The CDR3 here is CATRARIASGNTIYF. DNA of the CDR3: TGTGCCACCAGGGCTCGAATCGCCTCTGGAAACACCATATATTTT.

The CDR3: CASSLQRGSTEAFF. The CDR3 region has the DNA TGTGCCAGCAGCTTACAAAGGGGTAGCACTGAAGCTTTCTTT. The chain employs TRBV7-2 and TRBJ1-1; a weak D match, TRBD1 (5 bases). The germline V and J ends were trimmed by 2 bases and 4 bases, with 11 bases remaining between them. The germline gives CDR1 SGHTA, CDR2 FQGNSA. This CDR3 is 14 amino acids long.

This clonotype was seen more than once but under ten times. J is TRBJ2-7 and V is TRBV20-1; 7 nucleotides line up with TRBD1. The CDR3 is 11 residues long. The ends lost 6 bases at V and 5 bases at J; junction bases unmatched: 4. The germline CDR1 and CDR2 sequences are DFQATT and SNEGSKA (reference sequence). The CDR3: CSAGQANEQYF. The CDR3 DNA reads as TGCAGTGCCGGACAGGCAAACGAGCAGTACTTC.

This rearrangement joins TRBV24-1 to TRBJ2-1; 11 bases line up with TRBD2. CDR1 is KGHDR and CDR2 is SFDVKD in the germline V gene. V shed 3 bases, J shed 5 bases, and the junction held 2 bases outside the gene matches. CDR3 length equals 15 residues. CDR3: CATSDRGLADNEQFF. The CDR3 coding sequence is TGTGCCACCAGTGATCGGGGACTAGCGGACAATGAGCAGTTCTTC.

The chain recombines TRBV5-6 with TRBJ1-2, with 9 bases that match TRBD1. The length of the CDR3 is 15 residues. Germline V gene data show CDR1 as SGHDT and CDR2 as YYEEEE. V was pared by 6 bases and J by 8 bases, with 14 bases of the junction left unmatched. In DNA, the CDR3 is TGTGCCAGCAATCTGGGGGACAGGGTTCTAGAAGGCTACACCTTC. It is translated as CASNLGDRVLEGYTF.

This chain connects TRBV4-2 to TRBJ2-7; possible D gene TRBD1, 7 bases. V gave up 0 bases and J gave up 4 bases, with 13 bases separating them. This CDR3 has 15 residues. Germline lookup yields CDR1 LGHNA and CDR2 YNFKEQ. CDR3 protein: CASSQDRQGGYEQYF. In nucleotides, the CDR3 is TGTGCCAGCAGCCAAGATAGACAGGGAGGTTACGAGCAGTACTTC.